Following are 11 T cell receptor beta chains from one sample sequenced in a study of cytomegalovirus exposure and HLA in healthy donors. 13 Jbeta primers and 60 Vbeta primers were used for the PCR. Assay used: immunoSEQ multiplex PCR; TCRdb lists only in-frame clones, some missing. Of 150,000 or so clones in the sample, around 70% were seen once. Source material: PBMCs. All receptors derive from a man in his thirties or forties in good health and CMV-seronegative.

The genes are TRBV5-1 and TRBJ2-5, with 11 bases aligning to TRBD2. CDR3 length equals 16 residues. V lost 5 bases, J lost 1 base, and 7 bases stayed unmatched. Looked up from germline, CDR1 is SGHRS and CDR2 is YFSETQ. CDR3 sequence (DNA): TGCGCCAGCAGGAAACTAGCGGGGGTATCCCAAGAGACCCAGTACTTC. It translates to CASRKLAGVSQETQYF.

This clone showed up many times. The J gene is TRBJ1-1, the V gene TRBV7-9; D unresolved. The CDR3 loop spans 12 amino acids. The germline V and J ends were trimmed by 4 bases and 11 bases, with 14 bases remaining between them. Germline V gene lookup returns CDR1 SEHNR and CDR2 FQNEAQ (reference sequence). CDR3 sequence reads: CASSSNRREAFF. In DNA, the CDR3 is TGTGCCAGCAGCTCCAATAGGCGGGAGGCTTTCTTT.

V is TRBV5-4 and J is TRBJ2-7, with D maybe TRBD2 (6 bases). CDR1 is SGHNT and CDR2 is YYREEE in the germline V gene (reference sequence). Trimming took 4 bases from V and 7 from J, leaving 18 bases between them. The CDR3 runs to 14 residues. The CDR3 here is CASSPGTRTREQYF. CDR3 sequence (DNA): TGTGCCAGCAGCCCCGGGACTCGAACGAGAGAGCAGTACTTC.

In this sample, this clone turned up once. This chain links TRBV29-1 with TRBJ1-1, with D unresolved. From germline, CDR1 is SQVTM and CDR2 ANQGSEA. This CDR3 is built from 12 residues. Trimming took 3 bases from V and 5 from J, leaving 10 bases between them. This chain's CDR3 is CSVEERGTEAFF. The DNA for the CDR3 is TGCAGCGTTGAGGAGCGAGGGACTGAAGCTTTCTTT.

The CDR3 coding sequence is TGTGCCAGCAGTTACACGAGACTAGCGGGGGGAGAGACCCAGTACTTC. It codes for CASSYTRLAGGETQYF. The chain couples TRBV6-6 to TRBJ2-5, with 13 bases aligning to TRBD2. Per germline, CDR1 MNHNY and CDR2 SVGAGI (reference sequence). The CDR3 extends over 16 amino acids. V trimming: 2 bases; J trimming: 4 bases; junction bases outside the gene matches: 4.

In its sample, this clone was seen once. The CDR3 DNA reads as TGTGCCAGCAGCCCTCCGGGACAACTCTACGAGCAGTACTTC. It codes for CASSPPGQLYEQYF. The V and J genes are TRBV13 and TRBJ2-7; the D gene is possibly TRBD1 (6 bases). Germline-derived CDR1 and CDR2 are PRHDT and FYEKMQ (reference sequence). Trimming stripped 5 bases from V and 3 bases from J, with 14 bases between. The CDR3 covers 14 residues.

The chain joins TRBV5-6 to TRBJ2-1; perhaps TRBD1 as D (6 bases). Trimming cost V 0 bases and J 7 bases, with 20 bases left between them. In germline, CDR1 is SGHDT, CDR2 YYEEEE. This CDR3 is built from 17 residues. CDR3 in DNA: TGTGCCAGCAGCTTGGGGCCTACCTTAGTCGGACAGAATGAGCAGTTCTTC. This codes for CASSLGPTLVGQNEQFF.

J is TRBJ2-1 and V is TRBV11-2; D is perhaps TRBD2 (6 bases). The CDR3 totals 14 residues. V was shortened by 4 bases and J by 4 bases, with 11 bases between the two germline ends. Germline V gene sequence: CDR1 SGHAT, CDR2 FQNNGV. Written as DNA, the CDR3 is TGTGCCAGCAGCTACCGCCGGGGGTACAATGAGCAGTTCTTC. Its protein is CASSYRRGYNEQFF.

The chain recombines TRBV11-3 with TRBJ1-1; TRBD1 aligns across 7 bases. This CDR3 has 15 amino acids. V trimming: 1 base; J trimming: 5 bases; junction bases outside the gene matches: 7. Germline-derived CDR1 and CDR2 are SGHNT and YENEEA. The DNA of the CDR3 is TGTGCCAGCAGCTTAGGAGGGACAGACCAAACTGAAGCTTTCTTT. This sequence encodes CASSLGGTDQTEAFF. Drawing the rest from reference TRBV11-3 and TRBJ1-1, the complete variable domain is EAGVVQSPRYKIIEKKQPVAFWCNPISGHNTLYWYLQNLGQGPELLIRYENEEAVDDSQLPKDRFSAERLKGVDSTLKIQPAELGDSAVYLCASSLGGTDQTEAFFGQGTRLTVV.

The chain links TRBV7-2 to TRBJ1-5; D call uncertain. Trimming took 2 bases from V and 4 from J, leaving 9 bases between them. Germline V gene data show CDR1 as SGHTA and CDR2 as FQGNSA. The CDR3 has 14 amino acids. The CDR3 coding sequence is TGTGCCAGCAGCTTATGGGCAGTTAATCAGCCCCAGCATTTT. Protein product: CASSLWAVNQPQHF. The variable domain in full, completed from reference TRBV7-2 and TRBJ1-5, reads GAGVSQSPSNKVTEKGKDVELRCDPISGHTALYWYRQSLGQGLEFLIYFQGNSAPDKSGLPSDRFSAERTGGSVSTLTIQRTQQEDSAVYLCASSLWAVNQPQHFGDGTRLSIL.

The CDR3: CASSLGLAGGTDTQYF. In DNA, the CDR3 is TGTGCCAGCAGCTTGGGACTAGCGGGTGGGACAGATACGCAGTATTTT. This chain connects TRBV5-6 to TRBJ2-3; TRBD2 matches 10 bases. The CDR3 totals 16 residues. The V gene's germline CDR1 is SGHDT and CDR2 YYEEEE. V was clipped by 0 bases and J by 3 bases; unmatched bases: 4.